This T cell receptor beta chain originates from a study of Graves' ophthalmopathy and Graves' hyperthyroidism. Study overall: There was a collection of peripheral blood at initial diagnosis, before any treatment.

V was pared by 10 bases and J by 4 bases, with 10 bases between. The CDR3 has 11 residues. Germline V gene sequence: CDR1 LNHNV, CDR2 YYDKDF (reference sequence). Thyroid ultrasound, orbital computed tomography, TRAb, serum thyroxine and clinical symptoms formed the basis of diagnosis. Findings and caveats of the study: The model predicted progression of ophthalmopathy with a sensitivity of roughly 71%, and its specificity was approximately 77%. Among expanded thyroid clonotypes above 0.001 frequency, most also occurred in blood.

As concerns this clonotype: The antigen remains unidentified.

TCR beta CDR3 regions were amplified from RNA transcripts. Scientists carried out first-round RT-PCR using HTBI primers and then a second-round multiplex PCR. TCRdb re-analysed the multiplex PCR reads in MiXCR, keeping a single row per CDR3 protein. Of about 740,000 distinct CDR3 sequences listed, approximately 40% are singletons. The chain has TRBV15 and TRBJ1-2; D is unclear. This receptor was identified in an adult man with Graves' ophthalmopathy. Sequenced: peripheral blood. The CDR3 region has the DNA TGTGCCAGCGAGAGTACCTATGGCTACACCTTC. Amino acid sequence: CASESTYGYTF.